The 18 T cell receptor beta chains presented below share a single source sample, sequenced in a study of cytomegalovirus exposure and HLA in healthy donors. PCR amplification relied on 60 Vbeta primers (plus 13 Jbeta primers). TCRdb's table, derived via immunoSEQ multiplex PCR, lists solely in-frame clones and lacks some. The sample includes some 150,000 clones, approximately 79% of them seen just once. Sequencing was performed on PBMCs. The receptors come from a man aged 40-49 years in good health and CMV-seronegative.

The table lists this clone with a few counts. This chain connects TRBV11-2 to TRBJ2-5; D may be TRBD1 (5 bases). Per the germline V gene, CDR1 is SGHAT and CDR2 is FQNNGV. V lost 5 bases, J lost 2 bases, and 12 bases lay in between. CDR3 length equals 14 residues. The DNA for the CDR3 is TGTGCCAGCAGCCGACAGCCGGGTCAAGAGACCCAGTACTTC. Residues: CASSRQPGQETQYF.

The rearrangement links TRBV7-8 to TRBJ2-7, with D tentatively TRBD2 (5 bases). From germline, CDR1 is SGHVS and CDR2 FQNEAQ. The CDR3 contains 14 residues. V lost 1 base and J 2 bases, leaving 9 bases between the germline ends. CDR3 bases: TGTGCCAGCAGCTTAGATGGAGGACCCTACGAGCAGTACTTC. It specifies CASSLDGGPYEQYF.

The chain uses TRBV5-4 and TRBJ2-3, with 9 bases that match TRBD1. CDR1 is SGHNT, CDR2 YYREEE, per germline (reference sequence). The CDR3 loop spans 14 amino acids. The V gene end was trimmed by 4 bases and the J gene end by 2 bases; junction bases not matched to a gene: 2. CDR3: CASSQQGATDTQYF. In DNA form, the CDR3 reads TGTGCCAGCAGCCAACAGGGGGCCACAGATACGCAGTATTTT.

This clone has more than one count but fewer than ten. The chain has TRBV25-1 and TRBJ2-6, with TRBD1 identical over 7 bases. Germline CDR1 and CDR2: MGHDK and SYGVNS. The length of the CDR3 is 16 residues. The V and J ends lost 2 bases and 4 bases, in that order; junction bases with no gene match: 5. DNA for the CDR3: TGTGCCAGCAGTGAACTTCCGGGACAGGGGGCCAACGTCCTGACTTTC. Protein product: CASSELPGQGANVLTF.

V usage is TRBV5-6 and J usage is TRBJ1-3; 8 bases match TRBD1. There are 15 residues in the CDR3. Germline CDR1 reads SGHDT; CDR2 reads YYEEEE. After removal of 2 bases from V and 8 bases from J, the junction contained 9 bases not matched to a gene. The CDR3 reads CASSFTTGVTDTIYF. CDR3 coding DNA: TGTGCCAGCAGCTTTACGACAGGGGTCACGGACACCATATATTTT. Together with reference TRBV5-6 and TRBJ1-3, the CDR3 gives the full variable domain: DAGVTQSPTHLIKTRGQQVTLRCSPKSGHDTVSWYQQALGQGPQFIFQYYEEEERQRGNFPDRFSGHQFPNYSSELNVNALLLGDSALYLCASSFTTGVTDTIYFGEGSWLTVV.

For the CDR3, the DNA is TGTGCCAGCTCACGAAGCGGGGGGGCCGAGACCCAGTACTTC. Translation: CASSRSGGAETQYF. The V call is TRBV18, the J call TRBJ2-5; 10 bases agree with TRBD2. Germline CDR1 KGHSH, CDR2 LQKENI. CDR3 length equals 14 residues. Losses at the gene ends were 4 bases for V and 5 bases for J; bases not matched to a gene: 4.

This sequence joins TRBV6-1 and TRBJ2-2, with TRBD1 identical over 8 bases. Germline-derived CDR1 and CDR2 are MNHNS and SASEGT. V lost 6 bases, J lost 7 bases, and 10 bases stayed unmatched. The CDR3 has 15 amino acids. The CDR3 region has the DNA TGTGCCAGCAGCATGGACAGGGCCGGGATCGGGGAGCTGTTTTTT. Amino acid sequence: CASSMDRAGIGELFF.

The chain has TRBV11-2 and TRBJ1-3; 11 positions agree with TRBD1. Germline lookup yields CDR1 SGHAT and CDR2 FQNNGV. Trimming at V came to 3 bases and at J to 3 bases, leaving 4 bases not matched to a gene. This CDR3 is 16 amino acids long. In DNA form, the CDR3 reads TGTGCCAGCAGCTTTCTGGACAGGGGGCATGGAAACACCATATATTTT. Its translation: CASSFLDRGHGNTIYF.

The chain combines TRBV7-9 with TRBJ2-7; TRBD1 matches 7 bases. V was pared by 4 bases and J by 3 bases, with 9 bases of the junction left unmatched. CDR1 is SEHNR and CDR2 is FQNEAQ in the germline V gene (reference sequence). CDR3 size: 15 residues. Written as DNA, the CDR3 is TGTGCCAGCAGCTCAAACAGGGGTACCGGCTACGAGCAGTACTTC. This sequence encodes CASSSNRGTGYEQYF.

As for this clone: One end of the junction is discordant with germline, which a read error may explain. V and J are TRBV5-1 and TRBJ2-2, with TRBD1 identical over 9 bases. The germline V gene has CDR1 SGHRS and CDR2 YFSETQ. The CDR3 is 16 amino acids. The CDR3 here is CASKSPGQGRTGGLFF. The CDR3 nucleotides read TGCGCCAGCAAAAGTCCGGGACAGGGTCGCACCGGGGGGCTGTTTTTT.

Only a few counts were recorded for this clone. The chain employs TRBV28 and TRBJ2-7, with 9 bases aligning to TRBD1. CDR3 length equals 14 residues. Germline V gene sequence: CDR1 MDHEN, CDR2 SYDVKM. V lost 5 bases and J lost 6; bases outside the gene matches: 8. The CDR3 DNA reads TGTGCCAGCAGTATGGGACAGGGAACGCCCGAGCAGTACTTC. This translates into CASSMGQGTPEQYF.

This clone was recorded only once. The chain employs TRBV9 and TRBJ1-3, with D tentatively TRBD1 (5 bases). Per the germline V gene, CDR1 is SGDLS and CDR2 is YYNGEE. V shed 5 bases and J shed 0 bases, with 6 bases lying between them. CDR3 size: 13 residues. The CDR3 protein is CASRGASGNTIYF. In nucleotides, the CDR3 is TGTGCCAGCAGAGGGGCCTCTGGAAACACCATATATTTT.

This chain connects TRBV19 to TRBJ1-4, with 8 positions matching TRBD1. The CDR3 contains 14 residues. From germline, CDR1 is LNHDA and CDR2 SQIVND (reference sequence). V was pared by 6 bases and J by 5 bases, with 5 bases of the junction left unmatched. The CDR3 sequence is CASRADRGNEKLFF. The CDR3 nucleotides are TGTGCCAGTAGGGCCGACAGGGGAAATGAAAAACTGTTTTTT.

The rearrangement links TRBV6-1 to TRBJ1-1, with 8 positions matching TRBD1. V gave up 8 bases and J gave up 6 bases; unmatched junction bases: 5. Looked up from germline, CDR1 is MNHNS and CDR2 is SASEGT. The CDR3 consists of 12 residues. The CDR3 DNA reads TGTGCCAGCGGTAGACAGGGGTCTGAAGCTTTCTTT. It translates to CASGRQGSEAFF.

The chain carries TRBV18 and TRBJ2-2; TRBD1 matches at 8 bases. Per the germline V gene, CDR1 is KGHSH and CDR2 is LQKENI. The CDR3 is 15 residues long. After removal of 4 bases from V and 0 bases from J, the junction contained 1 base not matched to a gene. The CDR3 DNA reads as TGTGCCAGCTCACTGGACAGGGCGAACACCGGGGAGCTGTTTTTT. As protein: CASSLDRANTGELFF.

This rearrangement joins TRBV6-4 to TRBJ2-1; 12 nucleotides agree with TRBD1. The CDR3 extends over 15 amino acids. CDR1 is MRHNA, CDR2 SNTAGT, per germline. The trim removed 6 bases at V and 8 bases at J, leaving 8 bases unmatched. Here the CDR3 reads CASSLGTGGSDEQFF. The CDR3 DNA reads TGTGCCAGCAGCTTAGGGACAGGGGGCTCGGATGAGCAGTTCTTC.

The chain's CDR3 is CASSLARGAITGELFF. The CDR3 DNA is TGCGCCAGCAGCTTGGCCCGGGGGGCTATCACCGGGGAGCTGTTTTTT. This chain connects TRBV5-1 to TRBJ2-2; possibly TRBD2 for D (7 bases). Germline CDR1 is SGHRS and CDR2 is YFSETQ. The CDR3 extends over 16 amino acids. V gave up 0 bases and J gave up 4 bases, with 13 bases separating them.

For this clone: Mismatch with germline at one junction end may stem from a read error. This chain uses TRBV30 with TRBJ1-2; D is unclear. The CDR3 has 11 amino acids. Germline V gene data show CDR1 as GTSNPN and CDR2 as SVGIG (reference sequence). CDR3 in amino acids: CAWSYERETRF. The CDR3, as DNA: TGTGCCTGGAGTTATGAGAGGGAAACTCGGTTC.